This TCR beta chain derives from a study of spatial heterogeneity in lung cancer. In this sample, this clonotype turned up many times. As to time point: sample taken at primary tumor resection. Unsorted samples of tumor, nontumor lung or frozen PBMC had their whole RNA sequenced. The CDR3 is 20 amino acids. The V segment lost 0 bases and the J segment 4 bases; nucleotides outside the gene matches: 12. CDR1 MDHEN and CDR2 SYDVKM come from the germline V gene. TCRdb reanalysed the 5' RACE reads using MiXCR and keeps one entry per CDR3 protein. Here the sample spans about 10,000 distinct CDR3 sequences, roughly 5% being singletons.

This TCR derives from a male donor with early-stage non-small cell lung cancer. The chain uses TRBV28 and TRBJ2-7; 16 bases are shared with TRBD2. The sample here was PBMCs, taken at surgery. The CDR3 region has the DNA TGTGCCAGCAGTTTATGCGAAGGGACTAGCGGGGGGGCAACACCTTACGAGCAGTACTTC. It specifies CASSLCEGTSGGATPYEQYF.